Sequencing of this TCR beta chain was carried out in a study of T cells after yellow fever vaccination. Findings of the study overall: Repertoires obtained by FACS sorting could include abundant clonotypes that entered as contaminants from the bulk population.

TCRdb analysed the 5' RACE reads with MiXCR anew, one entry per CDR3 protein. Of under 600,000 distinct CDR3 sequences in the sample, approximately 12% were seen once. There are a few counts of this clonotype. What it binds is unknown. The CDR3 covers 16 residues. J was trimmed by 4 bases and V by 8 bases; bases with no gene match: 13. V usage is TRBV12-3 or TRBV12-4 and J usage is TRBJ2-1; 8 bases line up with TRBD1. The TCR comes from a man aged 25 to 40 who received the YFV17D yellow fever vaccine. This specimen was PBMCs, taken on the day of the yellow fever booster vaccination. CDR3 protein: CASRQIGQGQYNEQFF. The CDR3, as DNA: TGTGCCAGCCGCCAGATAGGACAGGGTCAATACAATGAGCAGTTCTTC.